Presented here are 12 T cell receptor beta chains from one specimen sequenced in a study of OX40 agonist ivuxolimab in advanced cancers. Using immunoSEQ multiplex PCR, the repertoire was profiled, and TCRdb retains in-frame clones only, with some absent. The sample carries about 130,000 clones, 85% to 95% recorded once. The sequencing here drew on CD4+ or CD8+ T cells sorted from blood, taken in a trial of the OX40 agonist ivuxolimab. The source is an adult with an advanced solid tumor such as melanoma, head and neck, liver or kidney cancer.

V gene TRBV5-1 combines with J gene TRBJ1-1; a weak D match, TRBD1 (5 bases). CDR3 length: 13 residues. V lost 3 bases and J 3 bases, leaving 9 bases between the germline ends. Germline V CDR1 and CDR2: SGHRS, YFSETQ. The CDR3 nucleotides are TGCGCCAGCAGCTCATCAGGGTACACTGAAGCTTTCTTT. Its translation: CASSSSGYTEAFF.

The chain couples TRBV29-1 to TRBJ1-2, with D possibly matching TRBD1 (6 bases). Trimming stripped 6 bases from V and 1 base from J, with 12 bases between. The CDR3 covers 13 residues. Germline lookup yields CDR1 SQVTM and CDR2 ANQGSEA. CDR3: CSVRSDSNYGYTF. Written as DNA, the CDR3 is TGCAGCGTACGGTCGGACAGTAACTATGGCTACACCTTC.

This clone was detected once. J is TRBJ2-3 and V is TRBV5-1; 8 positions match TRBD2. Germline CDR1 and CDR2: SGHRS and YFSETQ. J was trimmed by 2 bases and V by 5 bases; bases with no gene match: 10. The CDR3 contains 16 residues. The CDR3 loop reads CASSAGAGGPTDTQYF. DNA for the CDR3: TGCGCCAGCAGTGCAGGTGCGGGAGGACCCACAGATACGCAGTATTTT.

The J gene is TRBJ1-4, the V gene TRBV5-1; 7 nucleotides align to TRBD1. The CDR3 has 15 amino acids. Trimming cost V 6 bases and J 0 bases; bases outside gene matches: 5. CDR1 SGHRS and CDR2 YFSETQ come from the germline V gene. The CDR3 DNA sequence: TGCGCCAGCATCCCAGGGACAGCAACTAATGAAAAACTGTTTTTT. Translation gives CASIPGTATNEKLFF.

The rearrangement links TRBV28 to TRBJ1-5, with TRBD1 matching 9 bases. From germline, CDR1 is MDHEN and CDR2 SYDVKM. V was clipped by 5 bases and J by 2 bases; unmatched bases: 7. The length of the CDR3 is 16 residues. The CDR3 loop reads CASSTLQGARNQPQHF. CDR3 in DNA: TGTGCCAGCAGTACACTACAGGGGGCTCGCAATCAGCCCCAGCATTTT.

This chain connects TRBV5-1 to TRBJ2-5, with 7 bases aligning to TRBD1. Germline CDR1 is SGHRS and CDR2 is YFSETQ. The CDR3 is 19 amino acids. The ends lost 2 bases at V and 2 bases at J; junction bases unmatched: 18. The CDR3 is CASSLSPPRTNRGQETQYF. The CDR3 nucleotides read TGCGCCAGCAGCTTATCCCCACCGAGAACCAACAGGGGTCAAGAGACCCAGTACTTC.

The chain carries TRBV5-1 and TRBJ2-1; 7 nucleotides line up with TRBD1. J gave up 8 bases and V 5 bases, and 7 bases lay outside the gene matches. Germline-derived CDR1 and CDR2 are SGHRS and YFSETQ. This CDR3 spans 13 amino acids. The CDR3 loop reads CASRIGGEDEQFF. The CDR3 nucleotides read TGCGCCAGCAGGATAGGGGGCGAAGATGAGCAGTTCTTC.

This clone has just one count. The CDR3 coding sequence is TGTGCCAGCTCACCGGCGGGGGGTGAGCAGTTCTTC. Protein product: CASSPAGGEQFF. The chain uses TRBV18 and TRBJ2-1; TRBD2 aligns across 8 bases. Germline-derived CDR1 and CDR2 are KGHSH and LQKENI. The CDR3 spans 12 residues. J gave up 9 bases and V 3 bases, and 1 base lay outside the gene matches.

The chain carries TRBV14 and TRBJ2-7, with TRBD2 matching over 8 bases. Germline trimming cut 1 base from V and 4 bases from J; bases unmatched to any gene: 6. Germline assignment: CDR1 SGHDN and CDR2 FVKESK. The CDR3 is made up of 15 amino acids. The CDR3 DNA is TGTGCCAGCAGCCAAGTGCCTAGCGGGTTTTACGAGCAGTACTTC. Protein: CASSQVPSGFYEQYF.

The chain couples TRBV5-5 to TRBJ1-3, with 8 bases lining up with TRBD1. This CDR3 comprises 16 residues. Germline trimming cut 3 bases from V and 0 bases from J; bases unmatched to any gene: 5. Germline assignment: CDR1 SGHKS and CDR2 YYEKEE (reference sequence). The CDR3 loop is CASSSQGAYSGNTIYF. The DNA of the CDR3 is TGTGCCAGCAGCTCGCAGGGGGCATACTCTGGAAACACCATATATTTT.

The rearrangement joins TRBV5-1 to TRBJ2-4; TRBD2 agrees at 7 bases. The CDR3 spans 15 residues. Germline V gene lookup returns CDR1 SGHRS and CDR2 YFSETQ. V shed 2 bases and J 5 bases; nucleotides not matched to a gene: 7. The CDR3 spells CASSFAGEGENIQYF. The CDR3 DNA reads TGCGCCAGCAGCTTCGCGGGAGAAGGGGAAAACATTCAGTACTTC. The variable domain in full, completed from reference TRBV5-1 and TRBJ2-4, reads KAGVTQTPRYLIKTRGQQVTLSCSPISGHRSVSWYQQTPGQGLQFLFEYFSETQRNKGNFPGRFSGRQFSNSRSEMNVSTLELGDSALYLCASSFAGEGENIQYFGAGTRLSVL.

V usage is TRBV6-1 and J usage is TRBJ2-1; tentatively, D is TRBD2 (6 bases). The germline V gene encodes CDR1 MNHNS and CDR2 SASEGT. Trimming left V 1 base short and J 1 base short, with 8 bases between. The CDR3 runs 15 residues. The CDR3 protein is CASSEGGGSYNEQFF. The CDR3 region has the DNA TGTGCCAGCAGTGAAGGGGGAGGATCCTACAATGAGCAGTTCTTC.